This entry lists 16 T cell receptor beta chains sequenced from one sample in a study of PD-1 blockade in classical Hodgkin lymphoma. The method was immunoSEQ multiplex PCR; TCRdb's version includes in-frame clones alone and lacks a portion of them. The sample has 20,000 to 25,000 clones, 60% to 80% seen once. Time point indicated: cycle 4 day 1 (C4D1), after 6 weeks of nivolumab. Each patient experienced a relapse that followed autologous stem cell transplantation, and brentuximab vedotin exposure varied. The specimen was peripheral blood mononuclear cells (PBMCs), collected before the fourth cycle of nivolumab. The receptors shown here come from a human donor with classical Hodgkin lymphoma.

This rearrangement joins TRBV7-2 to TRBJ1-1; D gene ambiguous. Trimming took off 1 base at V and 0 bases at J, with 6 bases between the two ends. Germline V gene sequence: CDR1 SGHTA, CDR2 FQGNSA. CDR3 size: 14 residues. The CDR3 sequence: CASSLGLLNTEAFF. CDR3 nucleotides: TGTGCCAGCAGCTTAGGACTGCTGAACACTGAAGCTTTCTTT.

This chain links TRBV10-3 with TRBJ1-4; no clear D. The CDR3 consists of 16 residues. CDR1 ENHRY and CDR2 SYGVKD come from the germline V gene. The V end was cut by 5 bases, the J end by 0 bases, with 13 bases between. In DNA, the CDR3 is TGTGCCATCAGTCCTGGCAGGCTAACAACTAATGAAAAACTGTTTTTT. Its translation: CAISPGRLTTNEKLFF.

The chain recombines TRBV23-1 with TRBJ2-7, with D possibly TRBD2 on 6 matching bases. TRBV23-1 has ORF status, its function being uncertain. The CDR3 is made up of 13 amino acids. CDR3 nucleotide sequence: TGCGCGAGGCAAACCGGGAGTCGCTACGAGCAGTACTTC. Protein sequence: CARQTGSRYEQYF.

The chain employs TRBV29-1 and TRBJ2-7; no clear D. Germline V CDR1 and CDR2: SQVTM, ANQGSEA. Trimming pared 0 bases from V and 6 bases from J, leaving 6 bases between. CDR3 size: 11 residues. This CDR3 is CSVEEGSEQYF. CDR3 nucleotide sequence: TGCAGCGTTGAAGAGGGGTCCGAGCAGTACTTC.

The chain recombines TRBV19 with TRBJ1-5; D uncertain. V lost 0 bases, J lost 0 bases, and 9 bases lay in between. Germline V CDR1 and CDR2: LNHDA, SQIVND (reference sequence). The CDR3 sequence is 16 residues long. Here the CDR3 DNA reads TGTGCCAGTAGTATAGACGGGTTCTATAGCAATCAGCCCCAGCATTTT. It encodes CASSIDGFYSNQPQHF.

The rearrangement joins TRBV28 to TRBJ2-5, with TRBD1 matching 7 bases. This CDR3 spans 14 amino acids. Unmatched junction bases numbered 8, after V lost 5 bases and J lost 5 bases. CDR1 is MDHEN and CDR2 is SYDVKM in the germline V gene. The CDR3 DNA is TGTGCCAGCAGTGTAACGACAGGGAGTGAGACCCAGTACTTC. It yields the protein CASSVTTGSETQYF. The full variable domain, in which reference TRBV28 and TRBJ2-5 provide the parts outside the CDR3, is DVKVTQSSRYLVKRTGEKVFLECVQDMDHENMFWYRQDPGLGLRLIYFSYDVKMKEKGDIPEGYSVSREKKERFSLILESASTNQTSMYLCASSVTTGSETQYFGPGTRLLVL.

The chain links TRBV5-1 to TRBJ2-7; D is possibly TRBD1 (5 bases). The CDR3 runs 12 residues. The V end was cut by 4 bases, the J end by 6 bases, with 11 bases between. CDR1 and CDR2 (germline): SGHRS, YFSETQ. The CDR3 spells CASSRVQGEQYF. The CDR3 bases are TGCGCCAGCAGCCGAGTCCAGGGCGAGCAGTACTTC.

This clone was counted a few times. This chain uses TRBV5-1 with TRBJ2-1; D is undetermined. There are 14 residues in the CDR3. V shed 4 bases and J shed 4 bases, with 12 bases lying between them. Germline V gene data show CDR1 as SGHRS and CDR2 as YFSETQ. The CDR3 bases are TGCGCCAGCAGCGCTAATCCGGAGTACAATGAGCAGTTCTTC. It translates to CASSANPEYNEQFF.

The chain couples TRBV30 to TRBJ1-6, with TRBD1 matching 8 bases. Germline-derived CDR1 and CDR2 are GTSNPN and SVGIG (reference sequence). The CDR3 has 14 amino acids. V lost 3 bases, J lost 10 bases, and 8 bases stayed unmatched. CDR3 region: CAWRATGVVSPLHF. In DNA form, the CDR3 reads TGTGCCTGGAGGGCGACAGGGGTAGTATCACCCCTCCACTTT.

The rearrangement links TRBV6-5 to TRBJ2-3, with 9 bases fitting TRBD2. CDR3 size: 14 residues. Germline trimming cut 6 bases from V and 3 bases from J; bases unmatched to any gene: 4. CDR1 and CDR2 from the germline V gene are MNHEY and SVGAGI. CDR3 bases: TGTGCCAGCAGACTGGGACTAGCTACAGATACGCAGTATTTT. Translation gives CASRLGLATDTQYF.

This clone came up once. This chain uses TRBV5-1 with TRBJ2-4; 7 positions agree with TRBD2. J was trimmed by 5 bases and V by 2 bases; bases with no gene match: 10. CDR3 length equals 16 residues. CDR1 and CDR2 (germline): SGHRS, YFSETQ. DNA of the CDR3: TGCGCCAGCAGCTTCGGGTCGCGGGGGATTCAAAACATTCAGTACTTC. Translating gives CASSFGSRGIQNIQYF.

The rearrangement uses TRBV19 and TRBJ2-2; D assignment may be TRBD1 or TRBD2 (5 bases each). V was cut by 5 bases and J by 7 bases, with 14 bases left in between. The germline V gene has CDR1 LNHDA and CDR2 SQIVND (reference sequence). CDR3 size: 14 residues. CDR3: CASSGTGGFGELFF. The CDR3 nucleotides read TGTGCCAGTAGTGGGACCGGAGGATTCGGGGAGCTGTTTTTT.

The V call is TRBV28, the J call TRBJ1-4, with D possibly TRBD1 on 5 matching bases. CDR3 length: 14 amino acids. Between the trimmed V and J ends, which lost 7 bases and 3 bases, there was a span of 12 bases. The V gene's germline CDR1 is MDHEN and CDR2 SYDVKM. The CDR3 nucleotides are TGTGCCAGCACTCAGGGAGGGGCTAATGAAAAACTGTTTTTT. Translated, it gives CASTQGGANEKLFF.

On this clone: The sample carries other DNA sequences with the same CDR3. The chain combines TRBV2 with TRBJ2-7; 8 bases map to TRBD1. J lost 4 bases, V lost 3 bases, and 5 bases had no gene match. CDR1 is SNHLY and CDR2 is FYNNEI in the germline V gene. The CDR3 spans 14 residues. CDR3 residues: CASSDQGAGYEQYF. The DNA of the CDR3 is TGTGCCAGCAGTGATCAGGGGGCAGGATACGAGCAGTACTTC.

The chain employs TRBV10-3 and TRBJ2-1, with 7 bases that match TRBD2. V shed 0 bases and J 0 bases; nucleotides not matched to a gene: 5. The CDR3 extends over 17 amino acids. CDR1 is ENHRY and CDR2 is SYGVKD in the germline V gene. Written as DNA, the CDR3 is TGTGCCATCAGTGAGTCGGGGGGGTTAAGCTCCTACAATGAGCAGTTCTTC. It specifies CAISESGGLSSYNEQFF.

The rearrangement uses TRBV30 and TRBJ1-2; 8 positions agree with TRBD1. This CDR3 contains 13 residues. CDR1 is GTSNPN, CDR2 SVGIG, per germline (reference sequence). V lost 4 bases and J lost 8; bases outside the gene matches: 9. Here the CDR3 DNA reads TGTGCCTGGACCCGGACAGGGTCAGGAGGCTACACCTTC. Translated, it gives CAWTRTGSGGYTF.